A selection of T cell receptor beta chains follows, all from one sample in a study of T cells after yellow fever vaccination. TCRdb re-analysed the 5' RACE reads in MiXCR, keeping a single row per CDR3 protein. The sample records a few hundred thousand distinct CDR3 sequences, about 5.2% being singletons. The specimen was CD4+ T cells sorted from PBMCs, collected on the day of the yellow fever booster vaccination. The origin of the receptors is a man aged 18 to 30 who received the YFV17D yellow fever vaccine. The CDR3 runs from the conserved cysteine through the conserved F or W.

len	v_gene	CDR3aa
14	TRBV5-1	CASSGIGRSNEQFF
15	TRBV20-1	CSATKGVGTTDTQYF
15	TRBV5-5	CASSLSAGGTGELFF
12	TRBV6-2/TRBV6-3	CASRRGDAEAFF
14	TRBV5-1	CASSLAGQSQPQHF
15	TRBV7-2	CASSHPQGAHQPQHF
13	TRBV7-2	CASSPTGMETQYF
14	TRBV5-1	CASSSRAPSETQYF
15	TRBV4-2	CASSQDVAGRNEQFF
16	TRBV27	CASMPGWGRNTGELFF
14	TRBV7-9	CASSRGLATGELFF
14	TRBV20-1	CSARDRRGRETQYF
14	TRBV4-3	CASSQDAGGTEAFF
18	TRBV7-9	CASSLLAVWDRSQETQYF
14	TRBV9	CASSGQGASSPLHF
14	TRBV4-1	CASSQRQGNSPLHF
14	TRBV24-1	CATSDPKNTGELFF
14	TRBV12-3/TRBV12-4	CASSFSGVSYEQYF
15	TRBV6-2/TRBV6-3	CASRDLPGQNTEAFF
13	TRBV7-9	CASSARTDYGYTF
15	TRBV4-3	CASSQVSPWPTEAFF
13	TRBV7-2	CASSLSGGSEAFF
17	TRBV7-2	CASSTQSSGESTDTQYF
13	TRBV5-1	CASSVTGSTEAVF
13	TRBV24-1	CATSDSGLETQYF
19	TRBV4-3	CASSQSPYRETSGAETQYF
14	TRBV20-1	CSAPRQGKGVGYTF
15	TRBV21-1	CASSKSPSPLETQYF
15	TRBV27	CASNELGDPVAEAFF
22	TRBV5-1	CASSFGPGAGRSKPLAKNIQYF
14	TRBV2	CASSEAARPYGYTF
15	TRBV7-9	CASSFITGGNTEAFF
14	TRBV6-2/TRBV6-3	CASSQAGANNEQFF
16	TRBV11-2	CASSLLPPGQGQRAFF
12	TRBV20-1	CSASSGNQPQHF
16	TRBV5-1	CASSSTGQGAGETQYF